These 28 T cell receptor beta chains share one sample of origin, sequenced in a study of tumor and adjacent non-tumor tissue in lung cancer. The library came from three nested PCR rounds adapted from ARM-PCR protocols. MiXCR, applied by TCRdb to the multiplex PCR reads, yields one record per CDR3 protein. Among 120,000 or so distinct CDR3 sequences listed, approximately 71% were seen once. The template was RNA from unsorted bulk tissue. Sequencing input: lung tumor tissue. All receptors derive from a man aged 30 to 45 with non-small cell lung cancer.

In the case of this clonotype: This may arise from a read error, as a much more abundant clone is one base away. This chain joins TRBV20-1 and TRBJ1-6, with D perhaps matching TRBD1 (6 bases). CDR1 and CDR2 (germline): DFQATT, SNEGSKA (reference sequence). The CDR3 length is 13 residues. The CDR3 sequence: CNARDIYNSPLHF. Written as DNA, the CDR3 is TGCAATGCTAGGGACATTTATAATTCACCCCTCCACTTT.

Turning to this clonotype: Since a much larger clone is just one base distant, this may be a read error. The V call is TRBV29-1, the J call TRBJ2-7, with 7 positions matching TRBD1. Germline CDR1 is SQVTM and CDR2 is ANQGSEA. V gave up 6 bases and J gave up 2 bases; unmatched junction bases: 4. The CDR3 contains 12 residues. The CDR3 nucleotides are TGCAGCGTCACCGGACAGGCCTACGAGCAGTACTTC. As protein: CSVTGQAYEQYF.

This chain connects TRBV18 to TRBJ1-3, with 7 bases that match TRBD1. Germline assignment: CDR1 KGHSH and CDR2 LQKENI. Trimming removed 6 bases from V and 13 bases from J; junction bases left unmatched: 18. The CDR3 consists of 15 residues. The CDR3 protein is CASSRGQSSGNIIYF. The CDR3 DNA sequence: TGTGCCAGCTCCCGGGGACAGAGCTCTGGAAACATTATATATTTT.

The sample holds a few counts of this clonotype. A read error is possible here, since a much larger clone lies one base away. The V call is TRBV4-1, the J call TRBJ2-1; D tentatively reads TRBD1 or TRBD2 (5 bases each). CDR1 and CDR2 from the germline V gene are MGHRA and YSYEKL. The CDR3 spans 13 residues. CDR3 in DNA: TGCGCCAGCGGCCAAGATAGTGGGGGACAGCAGTTCTTC. Amino acids: CASGQDSGGQQFF.

As for this clonotype: The conserved closing phenylalanine or tryptophan is absent in this CDR3, likely reflecting a read error. The J gene is TRBJ1-2, the V gene TRBV4-1; 7 bases align to TRBD1. V dropped 0 bases and J dropped 7; count of bases not matched to a gene: 11. The CDR3 has 16 amino acids. Germline lookup yields CDR1 MGHRA and CDR2 YSYEKL. The CDR3 DNA follows: TGCGCCAGCAGCCAAGAAGGCGGCAGGGGGTACGGTGGCTACACCTCC. Translated: CASSQEGGRGYGGYTS.

On this clonotype itself: This may come from a read error, since a much larger clone is one base off. The rearrangement uses TRBV10-2 and TRBJ2-6; 7 positions agree with TRBD1. The ends lost 11 bases at V and 5 bases at J; junction bases unmatched: 9. Germline V gives CDR1 WSHSY, CDR2 SAAADI. CDR3 length: 14 amino acids. The CDR3 DNA is TGCGCCTGTCAGAAAGGGGGCTGGGCCAACGTCCTGACTTTC. It specifies CACQKGGWANVLTF.

On this clonotype: Since the CDR3 does not end with the conserved phenylalanine or tryptophan, this likely comes from a read error. This chain uses TRBV4-1 with TRBJ2-7; D is ambiguous. Germline lookup yields CDR1 MGHRA and CDR2 YSYEKL. The CDR3 is 14 residues long. CDR3 bases: TGCGCCAGCAGCCGGGTATCACAGTACTACGAACAGTACTTA. Translated, it gives CASSRVSQYYEQYL.

Notes on this clonotype: Its ends do not fully match the called genes, so a read error is possible. This rearrangement joins TRBV4-1 to TRBJ1-3, with D perhaps TRBD1 (6 bases). CDR3 length: 16 amino acids. CDR1 and CDR2 from the germline V gene are MGHRA and YSYEKL. The CDR3 nucleotides are TGCGCCTGCAGCCAAGATCGCGGGGGGCGAGGAAACACCATATATTTT. It translates to CACSQDRGGRGNTIYF.

A note on this clonotype: This may arise from a read error, as a much more abundant clone is one base away. The rearrangement joins TRBV4-1 to TRBJ2-1, with D hard to call. In germline, CDR1 is MGHRA, CDR2 YSYEKL. The V gene lost 3 bases and the J gene lost 8 bases, with 8 bases spanning the gap. This CDR3 has 12 amino acids. CDR3: CASSHPWDEQFF. The DNA of the CDR3 is TGCGCCAGCAGCCATCCCTGGGATGAGCAGTTCTTC.

As concerns this clonotype: A read error may explain this, as a much larger clone is one base away. This chain joins TRBV6-6 and TRBJ1-1; TRBD1 is a possible D gene (5 bases). The CDR3 covers 16 residues. Germline assignment: CDR1 MNHNY and CDR2 SVGAGI (reference sequence). Trimming shortened V by 7 bases and J by 6 bases, and 24 bases separated the two germline ends. Here the CDR3 DNA reads TGTGCCAGCACTCACTGGTGGGTGTGGGGGTGCGCTGAAGCTTTCTTT. It specifies CASTHWWVWGCAEAFF.

The rearrangement uses TRBV11-3 and TRBJ2-3; possible D gene TRBD2, 5 bases. The V end lost 0 bases, the J end lost 0 bases, and 16 bases lay between the germline ends. The CDR3 length is 18 residues. From germline, CDR1 is SGHNT and CDR2 YENEEA. In DNA, the CDR3 is TGTGCCAGCAGCTTAGATCAATCCACAGCGGCTAGCACAGATACGCAGTATTTT. It translates to CASSLDQSTAASTDTQYF.

The DNA for the CDR3 is TGTGCCAGCTGCGCCGGACTAGGGACCGATCAGTACTTC. This sequence encodes CASCAGLGTDQYF. The genes are TRBV11-2 and TRBJ2-7; 7 bases are shared with TRBD2. The length of the CDR3 is 13 residues. J lost 10 bases, V lost 8 bases, and 14 bases had no gene match. Germline CDR1 reads SGHAT; CDR2 reads FQNNGV.

In the case of this clonotype: This sequence may be a read error, since a much larger clone differs from it by one base. The V and J genes are TRBV12-3 or TRBV12-4 and TRBJ2-2; 11 nucleotides line up with TRBD2. CDR3 length equals 17 residues. The CDR3 sequence: CASTLAGGGANTRELFF. Here the CDR3 DNA reads TGTGCCAGCACCTTAGCGGGAGGGGGCGCGAACACCCGGGAGCTGTTTTTT.

DNA for the CDR3: TGTGCCAGCAGTGGAATAGCGGGGTACAAGCTGTACTTC. It specifies CASSGIAGYKLYF. The chain has TRBV11-2 and TRBJ2-7, with 8 positions matching TRBD2. CDR3 size: 13 residues. The germline gives CDR1 SGHAT, CDR2 FQNNGV. With V trimmed by 6 bases and J by 12 bases, 13 bases remained unmatched.

Worth noting for this clonotype: A read error may explain this, as a much larger clone is one base away. The rearrangement uses TRBV12-3 or TRBV12-4 and TRBJ1-5, with D possibly matching TRBD1 (5 bases). V lost 7 bases and J 1 base, leaving 8 bases between the germline ends. CDR3 length: 13 residues. The CDR3 bases are TGTGCCAGCAAGGGGTTAAGCAATCAGCCCCAGCATTTT. Translation gives CASKGLSNQPQHF.

This chain uses TRBV11-2 with TRBJ2-7; a weak D match, TRBD2 (5 bases). There are 15 residues in the CDR3. V shed 6 bases and J shed 7 bases, with 22 bases lying between them. The germline V gene encodes CDR1 SGHAT and CDR2 FQNNGV. The CDR3 DNA is TGTGCCAGCAGTTCCCCAGGACTCACTCGGTGGGAGCAGTACTTC. This encodes CASSSPGLTRWEQYF.

The rearrangement joins TRBV5-1 to TRBJ2-1; D unresolved. Per germline, CDR1 SGHRS and CDR2 YFSETQ. This CDR3 contains 11 residues. V was trimmed by 7 bases and J by 7 bases, leaving 9 bases between them. CDR3 residues: CASYESNEQFF. In nucleotides, the CDR3 is TGCGCCAGCTACGAGTCTAATGAGCAGTTCTTC.

As for this clonotype: One end of the junction does not line up with germline, which may come from a read error. The V and J genes are TRBV29-1 and TRBJ2-7, with D perhaps assigned TRBD1 or TRBD2 (5 bases each). The CDR3 contains 13 residues. Looked up from germline, CDR1 is SQVTM and CDR2 is ANQGSEA. The CDR3 nucleotides are TGCAGCGTGGGAGACAGCCGATCCTACGAGCGGTACTTC. Its translation: CSVGDSRSYERYF.

Worth noting for this clonotype: A much larger clone differs by one base, so this may be a read error. This sequence joins TRBV29-1 and TRBJ2-1; 7 nucleotides align to TRBD1. The CDR3 has 13 residues. Germline values: CDR1 SQVTM, CDR2 ANQGSEA. V shed 8 bases, J shed 8 bases, and the junction held 12 bases outside the gene matches. The CDR3, as DNA: TGCAGCACCGGGACAGACGTCGTCGATGAGCAGTTCTTC. It translates to CSTGTDVVDEQFF.

The table lists this clonotype with many counts. The chain combines TRBV14 with TRBJ1-6, with D possibly being TRBD1 (5 bases). Between the trimmed V and J ends, which lost 2 bases and 13 bases, there was a span of 18 bases. Germline values: CDR1 SGHDN, CDR2 FVKESK. CDR3 length: 15 amino acids. The CDR3 DNA follows: TGTGCCAGCAGCCAATTAGGGCAGGGCCAAGCTCCCCTCCACTTT. Residues: CASSQLGQGQAPLHF.

As to this clonotype: Given a much more abundant clone one base away, this may be a read error. The chain carries TRBV20-1 and TRBJ2-4; D unclear. Looked up from germline, CDR1 is DFQATT and CDR2 is SNEGSKA (reference sequence). The CDR3 length is 13 residues. This CDR3 is CSAASAPGNIRYF. CDR3 nucleotides: TGCAGTGCCGCTAGTGCGCCTGGGAACATTCGGTACTTC.

Of note for this clonotype: A much larger clone differs from this one at a single base, so this may be a read error. The chain recombines TRBV20-1 with TRBJ1-1, with TRBD1 matching over 7 bases. Per germline, CDR1 DFQATT and CDR2 SNEGSKA (reference sequence). CDR3 length equals 13 residues. This CDR3 reads CSVIRGGNNEAFF. For the CDR3, the DNA is TGCAGTGTTATCAGGGGGGGAAACAATGAAGCTTTCTTT.

This clonotype appeared many times. This rearrangement joins TRBV20-1 to TRBJ2-4; D is unclear. Deletions cut 1 base from V and 0 bases from J, with 10 bases between. The CDR3 has 15 residues. From germline, CDR1 is DFQATT and CDR2 SNEGSKA (reference sequence). CDR3: CSARGSTLAKNIQYF. The CDR3 DNA reads as TGCAGTGCTAGAGGATCAACGCTAGCCAAAAACATTCAGTACTTC.

Worth noting for this clonotype: A junction end diverges from the germline sequence, so it may reflect a read error. The chain joins TRBV12-3 or TRBV12-4 to TRBJ1-1, with D maybe TRBD1 (6 bases). This CDR3 is built from 15 residues. The CDR3 bases are TGTGCCAACAGTCTCGGGATAGGGGGTAGCACTGAAGCTTTCTTT. Protein sequence: CANSLGIGGSTEAFF.

The chain combines TRBV11-3 with TRBJ2-1, with D uncertain. Germline V gives CDR1 SGHNT, CDR2 YENEEA. Trimming cost V 5 bases and J 13 bases, with 18 bases left between them. CDR3 length equals 13 residues. CDR3 DNA sequence: TGTGCCAGCAGCCCCACACCTGACAACGAACAGTTCTTC. It encodes CASSPTPDNEQFF.

On this clonotype itself: This may come from a read error, since a much larger clone is one base off. The V gene is TRBV5-6, the J gene TRBJ2-1; possibly TRBD2 for D (6 bases). Germline CDR1 and CDR2: SGHDT and YYEEEE. This CDR3 contains 11 residues. The CDR3 region is CTSSGRVEQFF. The CDR3 DNA sequence: TGTACCAGCAGCGGGCGTGTCGAGCAGTTCTTC.

To note about this clonotype: A junction end diverges from the germline sequence, so it may reflect a read error. The chain links TRBV15 to TRBJ1-5; D call uncertain. The CDR3 has 14 amino acids. Germline-derived CDR1 and CDR2 are LNHNV and YYDKDF (reference sequence). The CDR3 region is CATSGQDPNQPQHF. CDR3 DNA: TGTGCCACCAGCGGGCAAGACCCCAATCAGCCCCAGCACTTT.

There are many counts of this clonotype. V and J are TRBV6-6 and TRBJ1-4, with D maybe TRBD1 (5 bases). The CDR3 is 17 amino acids. Germline CDR1 and CDR2: MNHNY and SVGAGI (reference sequence). Trimming pared 2 bases from V and 3 bases from J, leaving 16 bases between. The CDR3 DNA follows: TGTGCCAGCAGTTACCCCCTGACGGGGGGAGCTAATGAAAAACTGTTTTTT. Translated, it gives CASSYPLTGGANEKLFF.